Given below is one TCR beta chain in context. Method: immunoSEQ multiplex PCR; TCRdb's copy keeps in-frame clones and lacks some. This repertoire shows 450,000 to 650,000 clones, around 78% found once; its top ten account for roughly 0.013%. The sample originates from a study of shared T cell receptors in the human thymus. Germline values: CDR1 LNHNV, CDR2 YYDKDF (reference sequence). The V end was cut by 1 base, the J end by 1 base, with 5 bases between. The CDR3 loop spans 14 amino acids. The sample also formed part of further work on human thymus T cells. That study reports: Corrective cardiac surgery supplied the resected thymus tissue.

V gene TRBV15 combines with J gene TRBJ2-1, with TRBD2 as a possible D gene (5 bases). This clonotype originated in a boy under two years old with a congenital heart defect. Sequences were obtained from thymocytes. DNA for the CDR3: TGTGCCACCAGCAGAGGCGGGTCCTACAATGAGCAGTTCTTC. Protein: CATSRGGSYNEQFF.